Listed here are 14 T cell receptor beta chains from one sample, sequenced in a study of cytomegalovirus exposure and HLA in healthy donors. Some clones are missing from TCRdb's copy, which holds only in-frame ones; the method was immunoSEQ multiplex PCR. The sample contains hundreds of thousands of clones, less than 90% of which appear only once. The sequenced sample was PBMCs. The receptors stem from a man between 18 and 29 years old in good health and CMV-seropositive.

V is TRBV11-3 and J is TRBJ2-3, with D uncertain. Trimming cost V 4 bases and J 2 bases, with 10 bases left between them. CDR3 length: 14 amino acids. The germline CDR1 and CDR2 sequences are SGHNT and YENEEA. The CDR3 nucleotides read TGTGCCAGCAGCTCCTCGACCAACACAGATACGCAGTATTTT. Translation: CASSSSTNTDTQYF. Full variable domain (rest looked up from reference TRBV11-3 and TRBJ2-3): EAGVVQSPRYKIIEKKQPVAFWCNPISGHNTLYWYLQNLGQGPELLIRYENEEAVDDSQLPKDRFSAERLKGVDSTLKIQPAELGDSAVYLCASSSSTNTDTQYFGPGTRLTVL.

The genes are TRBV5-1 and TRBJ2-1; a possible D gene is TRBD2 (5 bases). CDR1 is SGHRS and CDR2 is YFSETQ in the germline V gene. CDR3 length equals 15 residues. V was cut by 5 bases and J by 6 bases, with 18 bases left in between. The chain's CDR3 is CASRPDSSRGNEQFF. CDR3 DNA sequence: TGCGCCAGCAGACCCGACTCCTCTCGGGGCAATGAGCAGTTCTTC. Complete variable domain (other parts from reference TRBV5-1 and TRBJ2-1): KAGVTQTPRYLIKTRGQQVTLSCSPISGHRSVSWYQQTPGQGLQFLFEYFSETQRNKGNFPGRFSGRQFSNSRSEMNVSTLELGDSALYLCASRPDSSRGNEQFFGPGTRLTVL.

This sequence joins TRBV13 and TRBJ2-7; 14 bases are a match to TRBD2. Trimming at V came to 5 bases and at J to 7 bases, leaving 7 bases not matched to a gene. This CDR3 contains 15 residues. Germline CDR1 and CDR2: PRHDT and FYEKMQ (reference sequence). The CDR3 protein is CASSHRLAGGDEQYF. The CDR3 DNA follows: TGTGCCAGCAGCCACCGACTAGCGGGAGGGGATGAGCAGTACTTC.

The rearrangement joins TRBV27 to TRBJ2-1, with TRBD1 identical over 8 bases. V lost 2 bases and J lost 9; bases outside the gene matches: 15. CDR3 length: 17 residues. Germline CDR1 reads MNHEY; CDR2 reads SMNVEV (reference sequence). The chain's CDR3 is CASSLRGPGQAFGEQFF. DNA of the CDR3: TGTGCCAGCAGTTTAAGAGGACCGGGACAGGCATTTGGTGAGCAGTTCTTC.

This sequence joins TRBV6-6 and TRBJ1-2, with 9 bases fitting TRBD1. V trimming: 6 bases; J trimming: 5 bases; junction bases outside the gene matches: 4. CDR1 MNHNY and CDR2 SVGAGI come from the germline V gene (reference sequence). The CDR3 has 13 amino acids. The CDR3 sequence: CASSPDRGYGYTF. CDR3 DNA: TGTGCCAGCAGCCCCGACAGGGGGTATGGCTACACCTTC.

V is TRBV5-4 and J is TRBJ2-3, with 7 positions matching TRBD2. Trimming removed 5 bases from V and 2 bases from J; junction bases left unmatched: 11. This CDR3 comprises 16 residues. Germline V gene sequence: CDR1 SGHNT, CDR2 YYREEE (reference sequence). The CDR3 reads CASSFNPTSYTDTQYF. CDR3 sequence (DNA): TGTGCCAGCAGTTTCAATCCGACTAGCTACACAGATACGCAGTATTTT.

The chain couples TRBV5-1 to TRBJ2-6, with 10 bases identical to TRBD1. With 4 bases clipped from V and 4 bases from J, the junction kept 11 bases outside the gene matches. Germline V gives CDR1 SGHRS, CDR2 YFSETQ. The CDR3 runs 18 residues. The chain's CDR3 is CASSPRGQGRSGANVLTF. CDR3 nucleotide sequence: TGCGCCAGCAGCCCGAGGGGACAGGGGCGATCCGGGGCCAACGTCCTGACTTTC.

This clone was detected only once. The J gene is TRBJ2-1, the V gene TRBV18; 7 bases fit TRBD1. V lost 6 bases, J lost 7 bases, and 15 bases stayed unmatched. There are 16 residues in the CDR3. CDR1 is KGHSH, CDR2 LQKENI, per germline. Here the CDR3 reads CASSATGINLGNEQFF. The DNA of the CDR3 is TGTGCCAGCTCGGCGACAGGGATCAACCTGGGAAATGAGCAGTTCTTC.

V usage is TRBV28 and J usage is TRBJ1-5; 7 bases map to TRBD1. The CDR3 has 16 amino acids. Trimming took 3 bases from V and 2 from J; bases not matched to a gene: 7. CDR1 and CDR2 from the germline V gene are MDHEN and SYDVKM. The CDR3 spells CASSLSGGFGNQPQHF. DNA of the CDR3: TGTGCCAGCAGTTTGTCAGGGGGGTTCGGCAATCAGCCCCAGCATTTT. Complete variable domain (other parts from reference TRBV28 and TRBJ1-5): DVKVTQSSRYLVKRTGEKVFLECVQDMDHENMFWYRQDPGLGLRLIYFSYDVKMKEKGDIPEGYSVSREKKERFSLILESASTNQTSMYLCASSLSGGFGNQPQHFGDGTRLSIL.

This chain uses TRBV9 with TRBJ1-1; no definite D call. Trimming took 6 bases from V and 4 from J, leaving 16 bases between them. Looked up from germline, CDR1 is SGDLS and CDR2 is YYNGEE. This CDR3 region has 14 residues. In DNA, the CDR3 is TGTGCCAGCACCCCTGGGGTGGGCCTCACTGAAGCTTTCTTT. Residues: CASTPGVGLTEAFF. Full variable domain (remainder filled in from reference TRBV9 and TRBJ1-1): DSGVTQTPKHLITATGQRVTLRCSPRSGDLSVYWYQQSLDQGLQFLIQYYNGEERAKGNILERFSAQQFPDLHSELNLSSLELGDSALYFCASTPGVGLTEAFFGQGTRLTVV.

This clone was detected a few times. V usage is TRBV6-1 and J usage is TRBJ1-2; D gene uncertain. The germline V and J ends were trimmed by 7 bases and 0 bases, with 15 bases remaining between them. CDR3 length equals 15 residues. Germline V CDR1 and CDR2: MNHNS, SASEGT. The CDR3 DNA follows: TGTGCCAGCACTCGAACCGCTTTAGCTAACTATGGCTACACCTTC. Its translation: CASTRTALANYGYTF.

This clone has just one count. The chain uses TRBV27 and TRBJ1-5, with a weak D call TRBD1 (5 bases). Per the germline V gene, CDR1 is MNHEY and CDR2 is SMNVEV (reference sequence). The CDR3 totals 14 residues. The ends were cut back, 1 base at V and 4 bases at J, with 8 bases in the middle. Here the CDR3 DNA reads TGTGCCAGCAGTTTATTGGGGGGGAATCAGCCCCAGCATTTT. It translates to CASSLLGGNQPQHF.

Here the CDR3 reads CASSSNPGTNYEQYF. DNA of the CDR3: TGCGCCAGCAGCTCCAACCCCGGGACAAACTACGAGCAGTACTTC. V gene TRBV5-1 combines with J gene TRBJ2-7; D is possibly TRBD1 (6 bases). V dropped 3 bases and J dropped 3 bases, with 16 bases sitting between them. Germline V gene data show CDR1 as SGHRS and CDR2 as YFSETQ. This CDR3 region has 15 residues. Together with reference TRBV5-1 and TRBJ2-7, the CDR3 gives the full variable domain: KAGVTQTPRYLIKTRGQQVTLSCSPISGHRSVSWYQQTPGQGLQFLFEYFSETQRNKGNFPGRFSGRQFSNSRSEMNVSTLELGDSALYLCASSSNPGTNYEQYFGPGTRLTVT.

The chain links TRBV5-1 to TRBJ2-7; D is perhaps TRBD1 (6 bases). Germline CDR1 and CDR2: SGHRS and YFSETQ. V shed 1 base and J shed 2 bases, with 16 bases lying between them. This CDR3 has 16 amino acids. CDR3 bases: TGCGCCAGCAGCTTGAGCTCGCCAGGGGCCCCCTACGAGCAGTACTTC. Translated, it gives CASSLSSPGAPYEQYF.